This T cell receptor beta chain was documented in a study of blood T cell repertoires in COVID-19. Study context: The cDNA or gDNA used as material had been derived from T cells, B-cell-depleted T cells, or PBMCs.

Participants were aged about 18 to 100 years from approximately 25 US areas. Cohort 3 recovery required two negative PCRs, clearance, or symptom resolution. Germline V gene data show CDR1 as MNHEY and CDR2 as SVGAGI. CDR3 length: 13 amino acids. V was clipped by 6 bases and J by 4 bases; unmatched bases: 2. Original methodology: Counts of nucleated cells, estimated from reference gene primer amplification, were obtained. Assay: immunoSEQ multiplex PCR; the TCRdb copy retains only in-frame clones and omits some. V, J and clone size were drawn from that table, and D and trimming were deduced from the DNA. Of about 310,000 clones detected, approximately 88% appear once; the ten largest clones hold 4.5% to 6.5%.

The origin of this receptor is a man in his sixties who had recovered from COVID-19. The chain combines TRBV6-5 with TRBJ1-2, with 10 bases identical to TRBD1. Sequencing used PBMCs or T cells enriched from blood (not recorded which). DNA of the CDR3: TGTGCCAGCAGAGGGACAGGGGCCTATGGCTACACCTTC. This gives the protein CASRGTGAYGYTF.